This record concerns one T cell receptor beta chain sequence. Germline CDR1 is SGHAT and CDR2 is FQNNGV. CDR3 length: 14 residues. Trimming at V came to 2 bases and at J to 2 bases, leaving 2 bases not matched to a gene. This table comes from immunoSEQ multiplex PCR, and its TCRdb copy is limited to in-frame clones, with some not included. The sample yields about 310,000 clones, about 89% seen once. This record belongs to a study of blood T cell repertoires in COVID-19. Study details: Acute and convalescent COVID-19 samples came from the United States, Italy and Spain. Sources were T cells, B-cell-depleted T cells, or PBMCs; the material itself was cDNA or gDNA.

Sequenced material: peripheral blood. The chain joins TRBV11-2 to TRBJ2-7; 8 bases fit TRBD2. This receptor was obtained from a woman in her fifties or sixties who had recovered from COVID-19. The CDR3: CASSLTSGAYEQYF. For the CDR3, the DNA is TGTGCCAGCAGCTTAACTAGCGGAGCCTACGAGCAGTACTTC.